The T cell receptor beta chain under discussion was sequenced for a study of shared clonotypes between healthy human individuals. Study information: With ages of 18 to 49, the donors were a couple of women and three men. Regarding the study as a whole: Clonotype sharing across a few donors was observed for roughly 5% of naive CD4 clonotypes. In general, naive subsets displayed greater estimated richness than memory subsets did.

About this clone itself: Its target is not known.

Assay used: immunoSEQ multiplex PCR; TCRdb lists only in-frame clones, some missing. This sample has more than 2 million clones, with roughly 94% found just once. V was pared by 1 base and J by 9 bases, with 13 bases between. Germline CDR1 reads GTSNPN; CDR2 reads SVGIG (reference sequence). CDR3 length: 12 amino acids. The TCR was taken from a man aged 18 to 29 in good health. V gene TRBV30 combines with J gene TRBJ2-7, with D possibly TRBD1 on 6 matching bases. The sample was naive CD4+ T cells sorted from blood. The subset: CD45RA+ positively selected. In nucleotides, the CDR3 is TGTGCCTGGAGTGAGGCAGGGGCTTTGCAGTACTTC. Residues: CAWSEAGALQYF.